The clone carrying this TCR beta chain was picked up many times. Building of the TCR beta libraries involved iRepertoire HTBI primers and Arm-PCR of CDR3 regions. TCRdb reprocessed the multiplex PCR reads via MiXCR and lists one record per CDR3 protein. Of around 250,000 distinct CDR3 sequences listed, roughly 18% are singletons. This entry comes from a study of regulatory T cells in long-lasting Graves disease. Time point meaning: newly diagnosed GD, antithyroid drugs for less than 3 months. PBMCs provided the RNA from which the TCR library was made. V was pared by 1 base and J by 0 bases, with 9 bases between. CDR1 and CDR2 (germline): SEHNR, FQNEAQ (reference sequence). The CDR3 runs 15 residues. This sample was also put to use in a study of T cells in Graves' hyperthyroidism and ophthalmopathy.

The gene calls are TRBV7-9 and TRBJ1-1, with D hard to call. This clonotype originated in a woman aged 25 to 39 with Graves disease. The sequencing used peripheral blood mononuclear cells (PBMCs), collected at new diagnosis, from a patient treated with antithyroid drugs. CDR3 loop: CASSLGSIMNTEAFF. The CDR3 DNA reads as TGTGCCAGCAGCTTAGGGAGTATCATGAACACTGAAGCTTTCTTT. Using reference TRBV7-9 and TRBJ1-1 for the parts outside the CDR3, the full variable domain is DTGVSQNPRHKITKRGQNVTFRCDPISEHNRLYWYRQTLGQGPEFLTYFQNEAQLEKSRLLSDRFSAERPKGSFSTLEIQRTEQGDSAMYLCASSLGSIMNTEAFFGQGTRLTVV.